Below, one T cell receptor (beta chain) is given with its context. What this receptor recognizes is not known. No per-base quality is available; no much larger clone lies one base away. The sample's time point label, decoded: baseline before oral tofacitinib. From alopecia areata patients, peripheral blood was collected along with lesional scalp punch biopsies. After PBMCs were isolated by density centrifugation and stained for CD3, CD4 and CD8, a FACSAria was used to sort CD4+ and CD8+ T cells. The sample belongs to a study of CD8+ T cells in alopecia areata (dated 2018 in TCRdb). Study-level background: Treated patients were enrolled in an open-label pilot trial of oral tofacitinib at 5 to 10 mg twice daily for moderate-to-severe alopecia areata. On the human side, TCRbeta sequencing was run on scalp tissue and on sorted CD4+ and CD8+ peripheral blood T cells from healthy controls and from alopecia areata patients with either patchy or totalis/universalis disease. RNA was obtained with the PAXgene miRNA kit for fixed scalp, the miRNeasy kit for PBMCs, and the RNeasy kit for mouse skin. Clonality in the scalp was compared among normal scalp (n=4), patchy alopecia areata scalp (n=8), and alopecia totalis/universalis scalp (n=8). The study used high-throughput TCRbeta sequencing to examine T cell clonal expansion in alopecia areata, in both the C3H/HeJ mouse model and human patients. Patients received tofacitinib for 6 to 18 months and were then followed off drug for 6 months to check for delayed response and recurrence. immunoSEQ multiplex PCR using 35 Vbeta forward primers and 13 Jbeta reverse primers was used to amplify TCRbeta CDR3 regions. Biopsies were taken from tofacitinib-treated patients at baseline and at 4 and 24 weeks of treatment, and a later scalp biopsy was taken in several of the tofacitinib-treated patients. Results and caveats for the whole study, not just this receptor: Shared TCR sequences between patients were less evident than in mice, which may be partly attributable to HLA diversity in the patient population. Unlike mouse skin, which is dominated by gammadelta T cells, normal human skin has resident alphabeta T cells that are also sequenced, and this complicates analysis of the scalp TCR repertoire. Compared with normal scalp, lesional scalp, particularly in alopecia totalis/universalis, had higher clonality and more expanded CD8+ clones, which suggests antigenic drive.

To prepare the library, the immunoSEQ multiplex PCR assay was applied. To provide template for TCR sequencing, every sample had RNA extracted and reverse transcribed into cDNA. SuperScript III was used for first-strand cDNA synthesis, primed with a 2:1 mix of oligo-dT and random hexamers. A synthetic immune receptor repertoire was used to measure amplification bias, and any remaining bias was corrected computationally. In the authors' own workflow: Raw reads were preprocessed to remove errors, and CDR3 was defined according to IMGT conventions as the region from the conserved cysteine to phenylalanine. Clonality was computed by normalizing Shannon entropy by log2 of the number of productive unique TCRs and subtracting the result from 1. Whether each scalp clone was CD4 or CD8 was inferred by checking scalp TCRbeta sequences against the CD4 and CD8 repertoires from sorted blood. TCRdb holds this immuneACCESS table with in-frame rearrangements only. Some clones are missing; in checked studies, unresolved V genes explain under half, and the rest has no known cause. V, J and clone size reflect that table, while D and trimming were determined from the DNA. This sample lists roughly 170,000 clones; 50% to 75% were detected once. The ten largest clones take up over 12% of the sample.

Counted from cysteine to phenylalanine, this CDR3 has 14 amino acids. Just the 42-base CDR3 DNA is kept, in frame starting at base 1. Germline trimming: 6 bases from V, 8 bases from J; junction bases outside gene matches: 12. For CDR1 and CDR2, the germline V gene lists SQVTM and ANQGSEA. Specimen: CD4+ T cells sorted from blood, collected at week 0. The receptor was isolated from a human donor with alopecia areata. The rearranged chain carries TRBV29-1 and TRBJ2-1; 8 middle bases align to TRBD1. The DNA sequence follows: TGCAGCGTGACAACAGGGGGAATAGTCGATGAGCAGTTCTTC. It encodes CSVTTGGIVDEQFF.